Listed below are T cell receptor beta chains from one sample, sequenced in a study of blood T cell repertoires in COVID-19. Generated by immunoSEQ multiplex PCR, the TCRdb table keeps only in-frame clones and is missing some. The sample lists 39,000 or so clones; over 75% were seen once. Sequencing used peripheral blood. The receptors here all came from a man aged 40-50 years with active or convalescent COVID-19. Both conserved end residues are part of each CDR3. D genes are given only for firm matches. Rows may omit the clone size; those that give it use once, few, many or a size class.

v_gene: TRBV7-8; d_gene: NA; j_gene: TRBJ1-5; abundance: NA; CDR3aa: CASSLGDRGNQPQHF; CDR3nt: TGTGCCAGCAGCTTAGGAGACCGGGGCAATCAGCCCCAGCATTTT
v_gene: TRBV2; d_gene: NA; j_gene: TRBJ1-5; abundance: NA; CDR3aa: CASRDYSNNQPQHF; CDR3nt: TGTGCCAGCAGGGACTACTCAAACAATCAGCCCCAGCATTTT
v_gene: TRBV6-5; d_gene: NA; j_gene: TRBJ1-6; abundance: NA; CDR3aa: CASSYSRDSPLHF; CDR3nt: TGTGCCAGCAGTTACTCGAGGGATTCACCCCTCCACTTT
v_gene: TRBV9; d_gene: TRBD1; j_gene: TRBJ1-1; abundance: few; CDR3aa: CASSPETGFDTEAFF; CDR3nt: TGTGCCAGCAGCCCCGAGACAGGGTTCGACACTGAAGCTTTCTTT
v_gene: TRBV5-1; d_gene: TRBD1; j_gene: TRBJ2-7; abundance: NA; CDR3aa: CASTPGGTGDYEQYF; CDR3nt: TGCGCCAGCACTCCCGGTGGGACAGGGGACTACGAGCAGTACTTC
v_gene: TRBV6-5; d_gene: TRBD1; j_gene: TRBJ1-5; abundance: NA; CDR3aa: CASNLGQGNQPQHF; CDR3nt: TGTGCCAGCAACCTCGGACAGGGCAATCAGCCCCAGCATTTT
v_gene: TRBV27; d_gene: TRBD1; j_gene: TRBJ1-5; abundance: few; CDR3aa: CASSLGTGNNQPQHF; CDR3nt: TGTGCCAGCAGTTTGGGGACAGGGAACAATCAGCCCCAGCATTTT
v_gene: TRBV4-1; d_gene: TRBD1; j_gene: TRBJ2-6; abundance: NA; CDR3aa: CASSQDPVLRDRGSGANVLTF; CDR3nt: TGCGCCAGCAGCCAAGATCCCGTACTCCGGGACAGGGGATCCGGGGCCAACGTCCTGACTTTC
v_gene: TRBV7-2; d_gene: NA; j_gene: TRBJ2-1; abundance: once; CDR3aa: CASSPSGYEQFF; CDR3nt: TGTGCCAGCAGCCCCAGCGGGTATGAGCAGTTCTTC
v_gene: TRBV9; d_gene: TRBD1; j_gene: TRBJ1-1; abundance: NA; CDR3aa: CASSVGTGNTEAFF; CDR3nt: TGTGCCAGCAGCGTTGGGACAGGGAACACTGAAGCTTTCTTT
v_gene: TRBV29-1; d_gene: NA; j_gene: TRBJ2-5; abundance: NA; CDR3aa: CSVEFGAETQYF; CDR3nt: TGCAGCGTTGAATTTGGGGCGGAGACCCAGTACTTC
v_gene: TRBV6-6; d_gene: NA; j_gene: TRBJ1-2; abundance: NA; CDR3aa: CASGRDYGYTF; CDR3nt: TGTGCCAGCGGCAGGGACTATGGCTACACCTTC
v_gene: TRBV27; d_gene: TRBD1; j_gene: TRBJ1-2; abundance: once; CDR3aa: CASSIGQGSYGYTF; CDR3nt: TGTGCCAGCAGTATAGGACAGGGGTCCTATGGCTACACCTTC
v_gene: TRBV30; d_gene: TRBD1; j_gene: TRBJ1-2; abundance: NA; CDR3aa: CAWSGQGQGYGYTF; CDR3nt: TGTGCCTGGAGCGGACAGGGCCAGGGCTATGGCTACACCTTC
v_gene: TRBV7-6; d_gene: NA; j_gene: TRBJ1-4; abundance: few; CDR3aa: CASSTSGTMGEKLFF; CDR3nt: TGTGCCAGCAGCACGTCCGGGACAATGGGGGAAAAACTGTTTTTT
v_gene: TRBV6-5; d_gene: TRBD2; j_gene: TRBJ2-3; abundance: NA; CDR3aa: CASGGGLPSTDTQYF; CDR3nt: TGTGCCAGCGGGGGGGGACTTCCATCCACAGATACGCAGTATTTT
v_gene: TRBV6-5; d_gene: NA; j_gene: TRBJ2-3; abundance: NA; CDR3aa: CASARGAFTDTQYF; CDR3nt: TGTGCCAGCGCCCGCGGGGCTTTCACAGATACGCAGTATTTT
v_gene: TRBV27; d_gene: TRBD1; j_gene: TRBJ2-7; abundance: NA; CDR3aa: CASSDQGASGLYEQYF; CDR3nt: TGTGCCAGCAGTGACCAGGGGGCCTCAGGACTCTACGAGCAGTACTTC
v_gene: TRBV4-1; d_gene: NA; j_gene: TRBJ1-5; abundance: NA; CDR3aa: CASSPPAGGNQPQHF; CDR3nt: TGCGCCAGCAGCCCCCCAGCAGGGGGCAATCAGCCCCAGCATTTT
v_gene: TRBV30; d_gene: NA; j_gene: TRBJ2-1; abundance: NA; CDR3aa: CAWSPGGTSSYNEQFF; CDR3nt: TGTGCCTGGAGCCCCGGCGGGACGAGCTCCTACAATGAGCAGTTCTTC
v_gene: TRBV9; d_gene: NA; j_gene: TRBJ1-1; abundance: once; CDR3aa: CASSVDPRLDTEAFF; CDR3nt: TGTGCCAGCAGCGTAGATCCCCGGTTGGACACTGAAGCTTTCTTT
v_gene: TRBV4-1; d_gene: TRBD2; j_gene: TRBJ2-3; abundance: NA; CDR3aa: CASSQDFGLAGGTQYF; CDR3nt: TGCGCCAGCAGCCAAGATTTCGGACTAGCGGGAGGTACGCAGTATTTT
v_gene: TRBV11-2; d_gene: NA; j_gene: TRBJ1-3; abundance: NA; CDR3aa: CASSSPRQGNTIYF; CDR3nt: TGTGCCAGCAGCTCCCCTAGGCAGGGAAACACCATATATTTT
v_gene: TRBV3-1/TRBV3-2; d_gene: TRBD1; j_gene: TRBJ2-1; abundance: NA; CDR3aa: CASSAGTGPYNEQFF; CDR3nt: TGTGCCAGCAGCGCCGGGACAGGACCCTACAATGAGCAGTTCTTC
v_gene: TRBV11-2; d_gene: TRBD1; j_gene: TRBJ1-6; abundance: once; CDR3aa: CASSWGRQGSYNSPLHF; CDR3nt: TGTGCCAGCAGCTGGGGGAGACAGGGATCCTATAATTCACCCCTCCACTTT
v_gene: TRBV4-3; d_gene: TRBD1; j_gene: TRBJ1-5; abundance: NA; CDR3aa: CASSEGQLGNQPQHF; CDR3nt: TGCGCCAGCAGCGAGGGACAGTTGGGTAATCAGCCCCAGCATTTT
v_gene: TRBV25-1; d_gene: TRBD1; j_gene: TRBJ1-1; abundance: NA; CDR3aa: CASSEYRQGPDTEAFF; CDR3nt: TGTGCCAGCAGTGAATATAGACAGGGCCCGGACACTGAAGCTTTCTTT
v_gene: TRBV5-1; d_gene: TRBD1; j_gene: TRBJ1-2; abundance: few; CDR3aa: CASSQGAADGYGYTF; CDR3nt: TGCGCCAGCAGCCAGGGGGCGGCTGATGGCTATGGCTACACCTTC
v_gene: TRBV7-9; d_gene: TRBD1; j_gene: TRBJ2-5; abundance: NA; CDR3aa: CASSFDRGETQYF; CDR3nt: TGTGCCAGCAGCTTTGACAGGGGAGAGACCCAGTACTTC
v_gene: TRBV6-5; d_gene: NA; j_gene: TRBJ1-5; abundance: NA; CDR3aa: CASSRGGSGNQPQHF; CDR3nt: TGTGCCAGCAGTCGCGGGGGGTCCGGCAATCAGCCCCAGCATTTT
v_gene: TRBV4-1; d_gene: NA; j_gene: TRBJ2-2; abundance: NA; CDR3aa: CASTQLLKREDGELFF; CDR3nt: TGCGCCAGCACCCAGTTGTTAAAGCGAGAGGACGGGGAGCTGTTTTTT
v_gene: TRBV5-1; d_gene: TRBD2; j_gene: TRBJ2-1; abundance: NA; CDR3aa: CASSPIIAGARNEQFF; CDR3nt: TGCGCCAGCAGCCCAATAATAGCGGGAGCACGCAATGAGCAGTTCTTC